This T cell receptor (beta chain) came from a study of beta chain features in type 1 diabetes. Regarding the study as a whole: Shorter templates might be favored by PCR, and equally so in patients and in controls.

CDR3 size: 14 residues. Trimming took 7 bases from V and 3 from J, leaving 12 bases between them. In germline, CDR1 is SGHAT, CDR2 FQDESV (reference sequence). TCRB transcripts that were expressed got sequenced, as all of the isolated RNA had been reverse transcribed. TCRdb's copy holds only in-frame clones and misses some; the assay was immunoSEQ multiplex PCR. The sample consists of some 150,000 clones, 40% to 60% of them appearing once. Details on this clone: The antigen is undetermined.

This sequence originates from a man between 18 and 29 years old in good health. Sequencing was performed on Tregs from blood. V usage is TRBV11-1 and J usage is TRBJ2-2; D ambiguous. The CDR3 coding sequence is TGTGCCAGCAAGGAAAACTATTACACCGGGGAGCTGTTTTTT. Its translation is CASKENYYTGELFF. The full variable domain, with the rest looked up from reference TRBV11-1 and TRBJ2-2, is EAEVAQSPRYKITEKSQAVAFWCDPISGHATLYWYRQILGQGPELLVQFQDESVVDDSQLPKDRFSAERLKGVDSTLKIQPAELGDSAMYLCASKENYYTGELFFGEGSRLTVL.